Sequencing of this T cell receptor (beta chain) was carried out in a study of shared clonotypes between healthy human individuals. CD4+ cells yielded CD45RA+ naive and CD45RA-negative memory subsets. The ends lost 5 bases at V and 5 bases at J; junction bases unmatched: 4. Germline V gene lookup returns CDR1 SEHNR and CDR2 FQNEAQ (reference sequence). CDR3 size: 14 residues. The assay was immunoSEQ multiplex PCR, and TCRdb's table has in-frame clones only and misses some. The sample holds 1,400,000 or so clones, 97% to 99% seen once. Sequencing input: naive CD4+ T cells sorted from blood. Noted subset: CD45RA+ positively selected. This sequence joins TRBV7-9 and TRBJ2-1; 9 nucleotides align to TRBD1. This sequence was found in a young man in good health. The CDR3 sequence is CASSRDRDNNEQFF. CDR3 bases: TGTGCCAGCAGCAGGGACAGGGATAACAATGAGCAGTTCTTC.